The rows below give T cell receptor beta chains drawn from one sample of a study of shared clonotypes between healthy human individuals. Data came from immunoSEQ multiplex PCR; TCRdb stores just in-frame clones and leaves some out. The data show about 1 million clones, 75% seen once. The sample consisted of memory CD4+ T cells sorted from blood. The receptors here all came from a man younger than 35 in good health. The CDR3 runs from the conserved cysteine through the conserved F or W. The size of a clone is reported for some rows only, either as once, few or many, or as a class for expanded clones.

V	size	J	CDR3
TRBV5-6	few	TRBJ1-2	CASSLMREQAYGYTF
TRBV7-9	few	TRBJ1-6	CASSLGVTGWNSPLHF
TRBV29-1	few	TRBJ1-2	CSVERQDYGYTF
TRBV5-1	.	TRBJ2-5	CASNLRLAGVETQYF
TRBV15	few	TRBJ2-2	CATSRPLGELFF
TRBV6-5	.	TRBJ1-2	CASSEQGSGYTF
TRBV5-4	.	TRBJ2-6	CASSTGGSLGANVLTF
TRBV6-6	.	TRBJ2-2	CASSYPRQEGTGELFF
TRBV2	.	TRBJ2-1	CASILTGTGEQFF
TRBV19	.	TRBJ2-3	CASSLTSGSTDTQYF
TRBV2	.	TRBJ1-4	CASRTSPNEKLFF
TRBV19	.	TRBJ2-1	CASSIALAGGHYNEQFF
TRBV18	.	TRBJ2-7	CASSPAGVAYEQYF
TRBV6-1	.	TRBJ1-5	CASSERRQGARGNQPQHF
TRBV29-1	.	TRBJ1-6	CSVREDGNNSPLHF
TRBV6-5	.	TRBJ2-1	CASSYSKNNEQFF
TRBV5-4	few	TRBJ2-5	CASSLQDRGHETQYF
TRBV6-6	once	TRBJ2-2	CAKQGGSGSWTGELFF
TRBV6-9	once	TRBJ2-7	CASSFRDSVYRGSYEQYF
TRBV5-1	.	TRBJ2-7	CASSLEAYYGEQYF
TRBV2	.	TRBJ1-4	CASTRTGNEKLFF
TRBV5-6	.	TRBJ1-2	CASSLPGANYGYTF
TRBV6-6	.	TRBJ2-7	CASRQGAGEQYF
TRBV27	once	TRBJ1-5	CASSLGNSNQPQHF
TRBV29-1	.	TRBJ2-2	CSVEDGPLFAGGSNTGELFF
TRBV18	few	TRBJ2-4	CASSLPGQGDIQYF
TRBV9	few	TRBJ1-6	CASSVAGLNNSPLHF
TRBV7-2	few	TRBJ1-2	CASSSGTYGYTF
TRBV28	.	TRBJ2-7	CASSWGGTGRYEQYF
TRBV5-1	.	TRBJ2-1	CASSLASSYNEQFF
TRBV6-1	few	TRBJ1-1	CASSDLREAFF
TRBV19	.	TRBJ1-1	CASTQYRDTEAFF
TRBV25-1	once	TRBJ1-4	CAREGQGDEKLFF
TRBV4-1	.	TRBJ1-1	CASSQDMGRVGTEAFF
TRBV18	.	TRBJ2-4	CASSRDLVMKNIQYF